This is a list of T cell receptor beta chains from one sample in a study of radiotherapy plus CTLA-4 blockade in lung cancer. Produced via immunoSEQ multiplex PCR; TCRdb's table is partial and in-frame only. This table has about 76,000 clones, about 84% appearing once. The specimen was peripheral blood, collected from a patient treated with radiotherapy plus ipilimumab. These TCRs come from a human donor with non-small cell lung cancer who had stable disease on radiotherapy plus ipilimumab. CDR3s include the opening cysteine and the closing phenylalanine or tryptophan. Fields, in order: CDR3 protein, V gene, D gene. The D gene is left open where the match is weak.

CDR3 protein: CASSPGQGRSQPQHF
V gene: TRBV6-5
D gene: TRBD1

CDR3 protein: CASSFETSGTDTQYF
V gene: TRBV7-9
D gene: TRBD2

CDR3 protein: CASSVRTGAYEQYF
V gene: TRBV5-5
D gene: TRBD1

CDR3 protein: CASSGGYGYTF
V gene: TRBV7-3
D gene: .

CDR3 protein: CASRGPDQETQYF
V gene: TRBV25-1
D gene: .

CDR3 protein: CASSQPSVSGNTIYF
V gene: TRBV23-1
D gene: .

CDR3 protein: CASSLSPSYEQYF
V gene: TRBV28
D gene: .

CDR3 protein: CASSEDLAGGGETQYF
V gene: TRBV2
D gene: TRBD2

CDR3 protein: CASSVRLAGPADTQYF
V gene: TRBV5-6
D gene: TRBD2

CDR3 protein: CASSPGANTGELFF
V gene: TRBV5-1
D gene: .

CDR3 protein: CASSQVQGFEETQYF
V gene: TRBV4-1
D gene: .

CDR3 protein: CASSLVGRNNQPQHF
V gene: TRBV7-2
D gene: .

CDR3 protein: CASSSSSREVPQHF
V gene: TRBV7-8
D gene: .

CDR3 protein: CASSEGLAGVYAEQFF
V gene: TRBV7-9
D gene: TRBD2

CDR3 protein: CASSPRDTDTQYF
V gene: TRBV5-1
D gene: .